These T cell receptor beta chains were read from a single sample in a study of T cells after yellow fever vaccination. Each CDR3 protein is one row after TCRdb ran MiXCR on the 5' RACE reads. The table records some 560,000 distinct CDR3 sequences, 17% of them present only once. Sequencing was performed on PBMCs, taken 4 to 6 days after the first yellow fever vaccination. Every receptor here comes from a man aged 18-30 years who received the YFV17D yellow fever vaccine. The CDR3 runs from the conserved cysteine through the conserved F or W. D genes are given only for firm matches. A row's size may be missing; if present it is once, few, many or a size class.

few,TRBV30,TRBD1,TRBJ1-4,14,CAWSVGDSHEKLFF,TGTGCCTGGAGTGTAGGGGACAGTCATGAAAAACTGTTTTTT
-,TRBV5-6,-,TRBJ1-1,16,CASSYDWQTMNTEAFF,TGTGCCAGCAGCTACGATTGGCAGACCATGAACACTGAAGCTTTCTTT
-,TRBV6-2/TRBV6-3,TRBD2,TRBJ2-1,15,CASRASGGLGNEQFF,TGTGCCAGCAGGGCCAGCGGGGGGTTGGGAAATGAGCAGTTCTTC
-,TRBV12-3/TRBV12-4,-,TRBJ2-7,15,CASSDYSPSSYEQYF,TGTGCCAGCAGTGATTATAGTCCCAGCTCCTACGAGCAGTACTTC
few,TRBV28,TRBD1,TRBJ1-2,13,CASRPGQTYGYTF,TGTGCCAGCAGGCCGGGACAGACCTATGGCTACACCTTC
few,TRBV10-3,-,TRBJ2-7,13,CAISETRDHEQYF,TGTGCCATCAGTGAGACTCGGGACCACGAGCAGTACTTC
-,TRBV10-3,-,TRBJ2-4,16,CAISGADGVAKNIQYF,TGTGCCATCAGTGGCGCCGACGGCGTAGCCAAAAACATTCAGTACTTC
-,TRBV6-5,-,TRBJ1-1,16,CASSSPRQGLGTEAFF,TGTGCCAGCAGTTCCCCTAGGCAGGGGCTGGGGACTGAAGCTTTCTTT
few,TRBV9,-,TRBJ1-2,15,CASSVEGKGVYGYTF,TGTGCCAGCAGCGTAGAGGGCAAAGGTGTCTATGGCTACACCTTC
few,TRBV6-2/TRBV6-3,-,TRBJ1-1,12,CASSNKVTEAFF,TGTGCCAGCAGTAACAAGGTCACTGAAGCTTTCTTT
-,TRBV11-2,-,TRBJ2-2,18,CASSLFERFRQDTGELFF,TGTGCCAGCAGCTTATTTGAGCGGTTTCGGCAGGACACCGGGGAGCTGTTTTTT
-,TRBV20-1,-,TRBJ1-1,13,CSARDGLGTEAFF,TGCAGTGCTAGAGACGGGCTAGGGACTGAAGCTTTCTTT
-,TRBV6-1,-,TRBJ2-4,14,CASRDGQAKNIQYF,TGTGCCAGCAGGGACGGTCAAGCCAAAAACATTCAGTACTTC
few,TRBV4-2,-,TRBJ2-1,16,CASSQGLFGAYNEQFF,TGTGCCAGCAGCCAAGGACTTTTCGGAGCCTACAATGAGCAGTTCTTC
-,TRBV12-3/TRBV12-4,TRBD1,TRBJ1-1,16,CASRDGTGRPHTEAFF,TGTGCCAGCAGGGACGGGACAGGGCGTCCGCACACTGAAGCTTTCTTT
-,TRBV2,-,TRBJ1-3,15,CASSPTTGIGNTIYF,TGTGCCAGCAGTCCGACTACTGGAATCGGAAACACCATATATTTT
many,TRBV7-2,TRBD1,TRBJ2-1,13,CASSRGQHNEQFF,TGTGCCAGCAGCAGGGGACAGCACAATGAGCAGTTCTTC
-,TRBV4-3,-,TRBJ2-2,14,CASSQAWSVGELFF,TGCGCCAGCAGCCAAGCTTGGTCGGTCGGGGAGCTGTTTTTT
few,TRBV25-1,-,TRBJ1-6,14,CASSESELHSPLHF,TGTGCCAGCAGTGAATCTGAGCTCCATTCACCCCTCCACTTT
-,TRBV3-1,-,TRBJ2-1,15,CASSQDWSGANEQFF,TGTGCCAGCAGCCAAGATTGGAGCGGCGCCAATGAGCAGTTCTTC
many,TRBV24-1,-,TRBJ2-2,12,CATGAGTGELFF,TGTGCCACCGGGGCAGGGACCGGGGAGCTGTTTTTT
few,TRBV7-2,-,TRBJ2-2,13,CASSFLLTGELFF,TGTGCCAGCAGCTTCCTACTCACCGGGGAGCTGTTTTTT
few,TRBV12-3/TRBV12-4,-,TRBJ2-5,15,CASSSVGLAFETQYF,TGTGCCAGCAGCTCCGTAGGGCTAGCGTTCGAGACCCAGTACTTC
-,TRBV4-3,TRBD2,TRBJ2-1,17,CASSQAVLAGGPVEQFF,TGCGCCAGCAGCCAAGCGGTTCTAGCGGGGGGGCCGGTTGAGCAGTTCTTC
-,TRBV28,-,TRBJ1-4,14,CASSRGSANEKLFF,TGTGCCAGCAGCCGGGGCTCCGCTAATGAAAAACTGTTTTTT
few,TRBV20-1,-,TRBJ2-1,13,CSARGFSYNEQFF,TGCAGTGCGCGCGGATTCTCCTACAATGAGCAGTTCTTC
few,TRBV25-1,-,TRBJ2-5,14,CASSEYRFQETQYF,TGTGCCAGCAGTGAATATAGGTTCCAAGAGACCCAGTACTTC
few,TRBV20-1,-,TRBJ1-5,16,CSAPVGGPGDNQPQHF,TGCAGTGCCCCGGTGGGAGGCCCCGGAGACAATCAGCCCCAGCATTTT
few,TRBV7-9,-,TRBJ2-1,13,CASSFGSADEQFF,TGTGCCAGCAGCTTCGGGAGCGCCGATGAGCAGTTCTTC